The rows below give T cell receptor beta chains drawn from one sample of a study of shared clonotypes between healthy human individuals. Sequencing used immunoSEQ multiplex PCR; TCRdb keeps in-frame clones, though not all of them. The sample includes more than 2,000,000 clones, over 90% of them seen just once. The sample consisted of naive CD4+ T cells from PBMCs. The receptors were gathered from a young man in good health. Some clones in this sample may be carry-over from other donors' samples. Each CDR3 is given with its conserved first and last residue. The order of the fields is clone size, CDR3 length, V gene, J gene, D gene, CDR3 DNA, CDR3 protein. A D gene is named only where the DNA matches it firmly. For some rows the clone size is stated as once, few or many, or as a class when expanded; others skip it.

clone_size: -; cdr3_length: 16; v_call: TRBV25-1; j_call: TRBJ2-7; d_call: TRBD2; cdr3_nt: TGTGCCAGTGGTGGCGGGAGGGCCGACGGCGCCTACGAGCAGTACTTC; cdr3_aa: CASGGGRADGAYEQYF
clone_size: -; cdr3_length: 13; v_call: TRBV30; j_call: TRBJ1-5; d_call: -; cdr3_nt: TGTGCCTGGAGTGTGGGGTCAAATCAGCCCCAGCATTTT; cdr3_aa: CAWSVGSNQPQHF
clone_size: -; cdr3_length: 13; v_call: TRBV29-1; j_call: TRBJ1-1; d_call: -; cdr3_nt: TGCAGCGTAAGGGCGGGGCTGCACACTGAAGCTTTCTTT; cdr3_aa: CSVRAGLHTEAFF
clone_size: -; cdr3_length: 18; v_call: TRBV2; j_call: TRBJ1-2; d_call: -; cdr3_nt: TGTGCCAGCAGCCCTTCGGCCCCAGGACCGACAACTAACTATGGCTACACCTTC; cdr3_aa: CASSPSAPGPTTNYGYTF
clone_size: -; cdr3_length: 16; v_call: TRBV5-4; j_call: TRBJ2-3; d_call: -; cdr3_nt: TGTGCCAGCAGCTTGGAAGGGCGGACTAGCACAGATACGCAGTATTTT; cdr3_aa: CASSLEGRTSTDTQYF
clone_size: once; cdr3_length: 12; v_call: TRBV28; j_call: TRBJ1-2; d_call: TRBD1; cdr3_nt: TGTGCCAGTGCTCAGGGGGCGGTTGGCTACACCTTC; cdr3_aa: CASAQGAVGYTF
clone_size: -; cdr3_length: 15; v_call: TRBV5-1; j_call: TRBJ1-2; d_call: TRBD1; cdr3_nt: TGCGCCAGCAGCGAGGACAGGGGCCTTGATTATGGCTACACCTTC; cdr3_aa: CASSEDRGLDYGYTF
clone_size: -; cdr3_length: 15; v_call: TRBV9; j_call: TRBJ2-7; d_call: -; cdr3_nt: TGTGCCAGCAGCGTAGCTGGGGACGGGTACGGGGAGCAGTACTTC; cdr3_aa: CASSVAGDGYGEQYF
clone_size: -; cdr3_length: 13; v_call: TRBV27; j_call: TRBJ1-1; d_call: -; cdr3_nt: TGTGCCAGCAGTTTAACGGGGAGAACTGAAGCTTTCTTT; cdr3_aa: CASSLTGRTEAFF
clone_size: -; cdr3_length: 14; v_call: TRBV7-3; j_call: TRBJ1-1; d_call: -; cdr3_nt: TGTGCCAGCAGCTTAAGGGGCCGGAACACTGAAGCTTTCTTT; cdr3_aa: CASSLRGRNTEAFF
clone_size: once; cdr3_length: 14; v_call: TRBV27; j_call: TRBJ2-5; d_call: -; cdr3_nt: TGTGCCAGCAGTACCCGGGCCCTCCAAGAGACCCAGTACTTC; cdr3_aa: CASSTRALQETQYF
clone_size: -; cdr3_length: 13; v_call: TRBV4-1; j_call: TRBJ1-2; d_call: -; cdr3_nt: TGCGCCAGCAGCCAAGTTCGGACAGAAGGCTACACCTTC; cdr3_aa: CASSQVRTEGYTF
clone_size: -; cdr3_length: 13; v_call: TRBV19; j_call: TRBJ2-4; d_call: -; cdr3_nt: TGTGCCAGTAGTATTCTGGGCAAAAACATTCAGTACTTC; cdr3_aa: CASSILGKNIQYF
clone_size: -; cdr3_length: 17; v_call: TRBV5-1; j_call: TRBJ2-2; d_call: -; cdr3_nt: TGCGCCAGCAGCGGGGCAGCGACCCCCAGATCTACCGGGGAGCTGTTTTTT; cdr3_aa: CASSGAATPRSTGELFF
clone_size: -; cdr3_length: 14; v_call: TRBV15; j_call: TRBJ1-2; d_call: -; cdr3_nt: TGTGCCACCAGCACGTGGGCCGCCCCTGGTGGCTACACCTTC; cdr3_aa: CATSTWAAPGGYTF
clone_size: -; cdr3_length: 16; v_call: TRBV5-1; j_call: TRBJ2-3; d_call: -; cdr3_nt: TGCGCCAGCAGCTACGCCCCTCTGGAAGCCACAGATACGCAGTATTTT; cdr3_aa: CASSYAPLEATDTQYF
clone_size: -; cdr3_length: 12; v_call: TRBV28; j_call: TRBJ1-1; d_call: -; cdr3_nt: TGTGCCAGCAGTTTCCGTCTCAGGGTAGCTTTCTTT; cdr3_aa: CASSFRLRVAFF
clone_size: -; cdr3_length: 16; v_call: TRBV4-2; j_call: TRBJ2-6; d_call: -; cdr3_nt: TGTGCCAGCAGCCGCGCTTGGGACTCTGGGGCCAACGTCCTGACTTTC; cdr3_aa: CASSRAWDSGANVLTF
clone_size: -; cdr3_length: 16; v_call: TRBV7-8; j_call: TRBJ2-2; d_call: TRBD2; cdr3_nt: TGTGCCAGCAGCACAAGCGGGACGGTAAACACCGGGGAGCTGTTTTTT; cdr3_aa: CASSTSGTVNTGELFF
clone_size: -; cdr3_length: 14; v_call: TRBV5-1; j_call: TRBJ1-5; d_call: TRBD1; cdr3_nt: TGCGCCAGCAGCTCTGGGACAGACCATCAGCCCCAGCATTTT; cdr3_aa: CASSSGTDHQPQHF
clone_size: -; cdr3_length: 15; v_call: TRBV5-1; j_call: TRBJ1-2; d_call: -; cdr3_nt: TGCGCCAGCAGCTTGATCCTGGATCAGGTGTCTGGCTACACCTTC; cdr3_aa: CASSLILDQVSGYTF
clone_size: -; cdr3_length: 15; v_call: TRBV6-5; j_call: TRBJ2-3; d_call: -; cdr3_nt: TGTGCCAGCAGTTACTCGATGGCAGACACAGATACGCAGTATTTT; cdr3_aa: CASSYSMADTDTQYF
clone_size: -; cdr3_length: 13; v_call: TRBV29-1; j_call: TRBJ2-3; d_call: -; cdr3_nt: TGCAGCGTTGAAGAAGGCAGCACAGATACGCAGTATTTT; cdr3_aa: CSVEEGSTDTQYF
clone_size: once; cdr3_length: 17; v_call: TRBV18; j_call: TRBJ1-3; d_call: TRBD1; cdr3_nt: TGTGCCAGCTCACCGGGACAGGGGGCCTTCTCTGGAAACACCATATATTTT; cdr3_aa: CASSPGQGAFSGNTIYF
clone_size: few; cdr3_length: 14; v_call: TRBV6-5; j_call: TRBJ1-2; d_call: -; cdr3_nt: TGTGCCAGCAGCCCCCCCGGGGGGCAATATGGCTACACCTTC; cdr3_aa: CASSPPGGQYGYTF
clone_size: -; cdr3_length: 14; v_call: TRBV6-5; j_call: TRBJ2-3; d_call: -; cdr3_nt: TGTGCCAGCAGTTACTTCGGGACGGGAGATACGCAGTATTTT; cdr3_aa: CASSYFGTGDTQYF
clone_size: -; cdr3_length: 15; v_call: TRBV9; j_call: TRBJ2-3; d_call: TRBD2; cdr3_nt: TGTGCCAGCAGCCCACTAGCGGGAGGGCCAGATACGCAGTATTTT; cdr3_aa: CASSPLAGGPDTQYF
clone_size: -; cdr3_length: 17; v_call: TRBV11-2; j_call: TRBJ2-5; d_call: TRBD2; cdr3_nt: TGTGCCAGCAGCTTAGTCGCCACTAGCGGGAGAAGGGAGACCCAGTACTTC; cdr3_aa: CASSLVATSGRRETQYF
clone_size: -; cdr3_length: 15; v_call: TRBV6-6; j_call: TRBJ1-5; d_call: -; cdr3_nt: TGTGCCAGCAGACTCCAGCGCAATAGCAATCAGCCCCAGCATTTT; cdr3_aa: CASRLQRNSNQPQHF
clone_size: -; cdr3_length: 15; v_call: TRBV15; j_call: TRBJ1-1; d_call: TRBD1; cdr3_nt: TGTGCCACCAGCAGAGGAGGGACAGGCCCTAATGAAGCTTTCTTT; cdr3_aa: CATSRGGTGPNEAFF
clone_size: -; cdr3_length: 12; v_call: TRBV11-2; j_call: TRBJ2-3; d_call: -; cdr3_nt: TGTGCCAGCAGCTTAGGTCCAGATACGCAGTATTTT; cdr3_aa: CASSLGPDTQYF
clone_size: -; cdr3_length: 17; v_call: TRBV7-9; j_call: TRBJ2-1; d_call: -; cdr3_nt: TGTGCCAGCAGCTTAGGTTACTGGGAGGGGGTTCGAGATGAGCAGTTCTTC; cdr3_aa: CASSLGYWEGVRDEQFF
clone_size: -; cdr3_length: 16; v_call: TRBV7-2; j_call: TRBJ2-1; d_call: TRBD2; cdr3_nt: TGTGCCAGCAGCTCCCCTAGCGGGAGGATGTACAATGAGCAGTTCTTC; cdr3_aa: CASSSPSGRMYNEQFF
clone_size: -; cdr3_length: 13; v_call: TRBV28; j_call: TRBJ2-7; d_call: TRBD2; cdr3_nt: TGTGCCAGCAGCCTAGCGGGGAACTACGAGCAGTACTTC; cdr3_aa: CASSLAGNYEQYF
clone_size: -; cdr3_length: 14; v_call: TRBV27; j_call: TRBJ1-2; d_call: TRBD1; cdr3_nt: TGTGCCAGCCCGCGCCCGGGACAGGACTATGGCTACACCTTC; cdr3_aa: CASPRPGQDYGYTF
clone_size: -; cdr3_length: 11; v_call: TRBV20-1; j_call: TRBJ2-7; d_call: -; cdr3_nt: TGCAGTGCCGATGGGATCTACGAGCAGTACTTC; cdr3_aa: CSADGIYEQYF
clone_size: -; cdr3_length: 18; v_call: TRBV10-3; j_call: TRBJ2-1; d_call: TRBD2; cdr3_nt: TGTGCACACTCCCTTGGGCTAGCGGGAGGTGTGGGGGTTAGTGAGCAGTTCTTC; cdr3_aa: CAHSLGLAGGVGVSEQFF
clone_size: -; cdr3_length: 15; v_call: TRBV18; j_call: TRBJ2-7; d_call: TRBD1; cdr3_nt: TGTGCCAGCTCACCGGGGACAGGGAGCGGATACGAGCAGTACTTC; cdr3_aa: CASSPGTGSGYEQYF
clone_size: -; cdr3_length: 14; v_call: TRBV9; j_call: TRBJ1-2; d_call: -; cdr3_nt: TGTGCCAGCACCCTGGACAGCAGAAACTATGGCTACACCTTC; cdr3_aa: CASTLDSRNYGYTF
clone_size: -; cdr3_length: 12; v_call: TRBV28; j_call: TRBJ1-2; d_call: -; cdr3_nt: TGTGCCAGCACGCTGCAGGGAAGTGGCTACACCTTC; cdr3_aa: CASTLQGSGYTF
clone_size: -; cdr3_length: 14; v_call: TRBV11-2; j_call: TRBJ1-5; d_call: -; cdr3_nt: TGTGCCAGCAGCTTAACGGGGCACAATCAGCCCCAGCATTTT; cdr3_aa: CASSLTGHNQPQHF
clone_size: once; cdr3_length: 15; v_call: TRBV28; j_call: TRBJ1-4; d_call: -; cdr3_nt: TGTGCCAGCAGTTCCCAACGGGCGTATCGTGAAAAACTGTTTTTT; cdr3_aa: CASSSQRAYREKLFF
clone_size: -; cdr3_length: 14; v_call: TRBV5-4; j_call: TRBJ2-5; d_call: TRBD1; cdr3_nt: TGTGCCAGCAGCTTGGGTGGGACAGGTGGGACCCAGTACTTC; cdr3_aa: CASSLGGTGGTQYF
clone_size: -; cdr3_length: 16; v_call: TRBV7-2; j_call: TRBJ2-2; d_call: TRBD2; cdr3_nt: TGTGCCAGCAGCTTAGCAAGACTAGCGGGAGGCGGGGAGCTGTTTTTT; cdr3_aa: CASSLARLAGGGELFF
clone_size: -; cdr3_length: 14; v_call: TRBV19; j_call: TRBJ1-5; d_call: -; cdr3_nt: TGTGCCAGTAGTCCAGACAGGACCGTTCAGCCCCAGCATTTT; cdr3_aa: CASSPDRTVQPQHF
clone_size: -; cdr3_length: 13; v_call: TRBV5-1; j_call: TRBJ1-2; d_call: -; cdr3_nt: TGCGCCAGCAGCCCAGGCACCCTTTATGGCTACACCTTC; cdr3_aa: CASSPGTLYGYTF
clone_size: once; cdr3_length: 14; v_call: TRBV7-3; j_call: TRBJ1-1; d_call: -; cdr3_nt: TGTGCCAGCAGCTTAAGGCAGGGGCTGACTGAAGCTTTCTTT; cdr3_aa: CASSLRQGLTEAFF
clone_size: -; cdr3_length: 16; v_call: TRBV1; j_call: TRBJ2-7; d_call: -; cdr3_nt: TGCACCAGCAGCCAAGAGCAGCGGCAAAGCTCCTACGAGCAGTACTTC; cdr3_aa: CTSSQEQRQSSYEQYF
clone_size: -; cdr3_length: 12; v_call: TRBV6-1; j_call: TRBJ1-1; d_call: -; cdr3_nt: TGTGCCAGCAAGGGGGGAAACACTGAAGCTTTCTTT; cdr3_aa: CASKGGNTEAFF
clone_size: -; cdr3_length: 16; v_call: TRBV25-1; j_call: TRBJ1-4; d_call: TRBD1; cdr3_nt: TGTGCCAGCAGTGACATAGACAGGGGGCCTAATGAAAAACTGTTTTTT; cdr3_aa: CASSDIDRGPNEKLFF
clone_size: -; cdr3_length: 13; v_call: TRBV11-2; j_call: TRBJ2-7; d_call: -; cdr3_nt: TGTGCCAGCAGCTTAGCAAGCTCCTACGAGCAGTACTTC; cdr3_aa: CASSLASSYEQYF
clone_size: once; cdr3_length: 16; v_call: TRBV5-1; j_call: TRBJ2-3; d_call: -; cdr3_nt: TGCGCCAGCAGCTTGGCGAGGGACGGTAGCACAGATACGCAGTATTTT; cdr3_aa: CASSLARDGSTDTQYF